This T cell receptor (beta chain) was documented in a study of T cell responses to AZD1222 COVID-19 vaccine. Whole-study findings and limits: Baseline serology detected seropositivity in only a handful of AZD1222 recipients. Distributed over spike, vaccine-associated CD4 TCRs predominated at 160-218 and 743-854. Possibly, clonal diversity was underestimated; donors were largely white British and included more females.

Libraries were prepared by immunoSEQ multiplex PCR; TCRdb keeps only in-frame clonotypes and omits some of them. The sample consists of about 150,000 clones, 80% to 95% of them appearing once. The germline V gene encodes CDR1 SEHNR and CDR2 FQNEAQ (reference sequence). The CDR3 covers 13 residues. The V and J ends lost 3 bases and 1 base respectively, with 6 bases between them. Concerning this clone: The antigen is undetermined.

The V gene is TRBV7-9, the J gene TRBJ1-2; D not resolved. This sequence was found in an adult who received the AZD1222 COVID-19 vaccine. The sequences come from peripheral blood, collected 28 days after the second AZD1222 dose. The CDR3 DNA sequence: TGTGCCAGCAGCTTCGGGAATAACTATGGCTACACCTTC. Translating gives CASSFGNNYGYTF.